Below, 18 T cell receptor beta chains from the same sample are listed, as sequenced in a study of T cells after posttransplantation cyclophosphamide. TCRdb's copy holds only in-frame clones and misses some; the assay was immunoSEQ multiplex PCR. The table has roughly 30,000 clones, around nine tenths seen once. The sample comprised PBMCs. The receptors derive from a middle-aged woman with a blood cancer, CMV-positive, and with a related stem cell donor.

This chain links TRBV19 with TRBJ2-3; 9 bases are shared with TRBD1. V lost 6 bases to trimming and J lost 1 base; unmatched junction nucleotides: 8. Germline V CDR1 and CDR2: LNHDA, SQIVND (reference sequence). CDR3 length equals 16 residues. CDR3 in amino acids: CASRSTGGEGTDTQYF. Written as DNA, the CDR3 is TGTGCCAGTAGATCCACAGGGGGCGAGGGCACAGATACGCAGTATTTT.

The V call is TRBV11-3, the J call TRBJ2-2; a weak D match, TRBD2 (6 bases). The CDR3 totals 14 residues. Between the trimmed V and J ends, which lost 1 base and 6 bases, there was a span of 9 bases. The germline V gene has CDR1 SGHNT and CDR2 YENEEA. The CDR3 region has the DNA TGTGCCAGCAGCTTAGGGAGGGCCTCCGGGGAGCTGTTTTTT. Protein sequence: CASSLGRASGELFF.

In its sample, this clone was seen once. The chain recombines TRBV5-1 with TRBJ2-5; 11 bases line up with TRBD1. Losses at the gene ends were 3 bases for V and 5 bases for J; bases not matched to a gene: 6. The CDR3 is 15 residues long. From germline, CDR1 is SGHRS and CDR2 YFSETQ. CDR3 residues: CASSSGTGGWETQYF. The CDR3 coding sequence is TGCGCCAGCAGCTCCGGGACAGGGGGTTGGGAGACCCAGTACTTC.

The J gene is TRBJ1-4, the V gene TRBV7-2, with a tentative D call TRBD1 (5 bases). The V gene's germline CDR1 is SGHTA and CDR2 FQGNSA. The CDR3 has 14 amino acids. Trimming took 5 bases from V and 5 from J, leaving 12 bases between them. The CDR3 DNA follows: TGTGCCAGCAGCCCGGGCGGGGCCAATGAAAAACTGTTTTTT. It codes for CASSPGGANEKLFF.

The CDR3, as DNA: TGTGCCAGCAGCTTACCCACAGGGGTTAGCACTGAAGCTTTCTTT. It yields the protein CASSLPTGVSTEAFF. The chain joins TRBV7-9 to TRBJ1-1; 7 bases map to TRBD1. The J segment lost 4 bases and the V segment lost 2 bases, leaving 7 bases of the junction unmatched. There are 15 residues in the CDR3. CDR1 SEHNR and CDR2 FQNEAQ come from the germline V gene (reference sequence).

The table lists this clone with a count of one. The rearrangement uses TRBV18 and TRBJ1-5, with 11 nucleotides matching TRBD1. After removal of 3 bases from V and 6 bases from J, the junction contained 7 bases not matched to a gene. Looked up from germline, CDR1 is KGHSH and CDR2 is LQKENI. The CDR3 length is 16 residues. The CDR3 reads CASSPSGQGGAQPQHF. The DNA for the CDR3 is TGTGCCAGCTCACCGTCGGGACAGGGGGGGGCTCAGCCCCAGCATTTT. The entire variable domain, with the rest obtained from reference TRBV18 and TRBJ1-5, is as follows: NAGVMQNPRHLVRRRGQEARLRCSPMKGHSHVYWYRQLPEEGLKFMVYLQKENIIDESGMPKERFSAEFPKEGPSILRIQQVVRGDSAAYFCASSPSGQGGAQPQHFGDGTRLSIL.

The chain joins TRBV6-5 to TRBJ2-3; TRBD1 matches at 10 bases. Losses at the gene ends were 4 bases for V and 5 bases for J; bases not matched to a gene: 9. CDR1 MNHEY and CDR2 SVGAGI come from the germline V gene. This CDR3 has 16 residues. CDR3 sequence: CASSWTGGFRGDTQYF. The CDR3 nucleotides are TGTGCCAGCAGTTGGACAGGGGGTTTCAGGGGAGATACGCAGTATTTT.

V gene TRBV2 combines with J gene TRBJ1-5; D not certain. The length of the CDR3 is 14 residues. The germline V gene encodes CDR1 SNHLY and CDR2 FYNNEI. V dropped 7 bases and J dropped 0 bases, with 10 bases sitting between them. DNA of the CDR3: TGTGCCAGCACGGGAGAGAATAGCAATCAGCCCCAGCATTTT. Translating it yields CASTGENSNQPQHF.

The chain links TRBV6-6 to TRBJ2-1; TRBD2 might be the D (5 bases). This CDR3 has 13 amino acids. V lost 6 bases and J 7 bases, leaving 13 bases between the germline ends. Per germline, CDR1 MNHNY and CDR2 SVGAGI (reference sequence). CDR3 DNA: TGTGCCAGCAGGACGGAGGCGTCGAATGAGCAGTTCTTC. Protein product: CASRTEASNEQFF.

This clone has only a few counts. The chain uses TRBV7-9 and TRBJ1-3; 8 positions match TRBD1. Germline trimming cut 1 base from V and 2 bases from J; bases unmatched to any gene: 4. CDR1 is SEHNR, CDR2 FQNEAQ, per germline (reference sequence). CDR3 length equals 16 residues. CDR3 loop: CASSLGETGAGNTIYF. The CDR3 DNA is TGTGCCAGCAGCTTAGGAGAGACAGGGGCTGGAAACACCATATATTTT. Full variable domain (outside the CDR3, taken from reference TRBV7-9 and TRBJ1-3): DTGVSQNPRHKITKRGQNVTFRCDPISEHNRLYWYRQTLGQGPEFLTYFQNEAQLEKSRLLSDRFSAERPKGSFSTLEIQRTEQGDSAMYLCASSLGETGAGNTIYFGEGSWLTVV.

The chain has TRBV19 and TRBJ1-2; D may be TRBD1 (5 bases). From germline, CDR1 is LNHDA and CDR2 SQIVND (reference sequence). The length of the CDR3 is 17 residues. V gave up 0 bases and J gave up 5 bases, with 19 bases separating them. CDR3: CASSIDNARVKPYGYTF. CDR3 nucleotides: TGTGCCAGTAGTATAGATAACGCCAGGGTTAAACCATATGGCTACACCTTC.

V is TRBV27 and J is TRBJ1-1; D call uncertain. Germline assignment: CDR1 MNHEY and CDR2 SMNVEV (reference sequence). This CDR3 is 13 amino acids long. Trimming pared 4 bases from V and 3 bases from J, leaving 9 bases between. CDR3 coding DNA: TGTGCCAGCAGTTCCCGGGATTACACTGAAGCTTTCTTT. This encodes CASSSRDYTEAFF.

The chain joins TRBV10-1 to TRBJ2-5; 9 nucleotides agree with TRBD2. Germline V gene lookup returns CDR1 WNHNN and CDR2 SYGVQD (reference sequence). This CDR3 spans 16 amino acids. The V gene end was trimmed by 4 bases and the J gene end by 1 base; junction bases not matched to a gene: 7. DNA of the CDR3: TGCGCCAGCAGTGGAGGGGGCGGGGGGGCCCAAGAGACCCAGTACTTC. It yields the protein CASSGGGGGAQETQYF.

This clone was recorded only once. The DNA of the CDR3 is TGTGCCAGTAGTCCCCGGACTAGCGGGGGAACAGATACGCAGTATTTT. This codes for CASSPRTSGGTDTQYF. The rearrangement links TRBV19 to TRBJ2-3, with 13 bases matching TRBD2. This CDR3 is built from 16 residues. Looked up from germline, CDR1 is LNHDA and CDR2 is SQIVND (reference sequence). The V and J ends lost 5 bases and 3 bases, in that order; junction bases with no gene match: 5.

The chain recombines TRBV5-6 with TRBJ2-7; D might be TRBD1 (5 bases). CDR1 is SGHDT and CDR2 is YYEEEE in the germline V gene. V lost 3 bases, J lost 0 bases, and 7 bases lay in between. The CDR3 totals 13 residues. The CDR3 loop is CASSSQGSYEQYF. In nucleotides, the CDR3 is TGTGCCAGCAGCTCCCAGGGCTCCTACGAGCAGTACTTC.

This clone came up once. The V and J genes are TRBV5-1 and TRBJ1-4, with D perhaps TRBD1 (6 bases). V lost 2 bases to trimming and J lost 4 bases, with 9 bases between them. Germline CDR1 is SGHRS and CDR2 is YFSETQ. The CDR3 is made up of 14 amino acids. The CDR3 here is CASSFGTLNEKLFF. CDR3 sequence (DNA): TGCGCCAGCAGCTTCGGGACACTTAATGAAAAACTGTTTTTT. The full variable domain, in which reference TRBV5-1 and TRBJ1-4 provide the parts outside the CDR3, is KAGVTQTPRYLIKTRGQQVTLSCSPISGHRSVSWYQQTPGQGLQFLFEYFSETQRNKGNFPGRFSGRQFSNSRSEMNVSTLELGDSALYLCASSFGTLNEKLFFGSGTQLSVL.

The V and J genes are TRBV6-4 and TRBJ1-2, with a weak D call TRBD1 (5 bases). The V gene lost 2 bases and the J gene lost 7 bases, with 11 bases spanning the gap. Looked up from germline, CDR1 is MRHNA and CDR2 is SNTAGT. This CDR3 contains 13 residues. CDR3 amino acids: CASSDERGGGYTF. CDR3 bases: TGTGCCAGCAGTGACGAAAGGGGCGGTGGCTACACCTTC.

The gene calls are TRBV9 and TRBJ1-1; 8 nucleotides align to TRBD1. Germline V gene sequence: CDR1 SGDLS, CDR2 YYNGEE. CDR3 length: 15 residues. The junction had 6 bases not matched to a gene; V was cut back by 4 bases and J by 1 base. CDR3 sequence reads: CASSFTGTGNTEAFF. CDR3 sequence (DNA): TGTGCCAGCAGCTTTACCGGGACAGGGAACACTGAAGCTTTCTTT.